These T cell receptor beta chains were read from a single sample in a study of T cell responses to AZD1222 COVID-19 vaccine. Here immunoSEQ multiplex PCR was the method, and the copy in TCRdb shows in-frame clones only, minus some. This table has about 140,000 clones, more than 75% appearing once. Sequences were derived from peripheral blood, sampled 28 days after the second AZD1222 dose. These receptors came from an adult who received the AZD1222 COVID-19 vaccine. CDR3s include the opening cysteine and the closing phenylalanine or tryptophan. The D gene is left open where the match is weak. Clone size is stated in some rows and not others, as once, few, many or a class when expanded.

TRBV6-5	TRBD2	TRBJ2-7	-	TGTGCCAGCAGGAGCGGGACCATCTCCTACGAGCAGTACTTC	CASRSGTISYEQYF
TRBV9	TRBD1	TRBJ1-2	-	TGTGCCAGCAGCGACAGGGGCCGGGGAGGCTACACCTTC	CASSDRGRGGYTF
TRBV6-5	-	TRBJ1-4	-	TGTGCCAGCAGTTACGCCCGCTGGGGGGAAAAACTGTTTTTT	CASSYARWGEKLFF
TRBV10-3	-	TRBJ2-7	-	TGTGCCAGCAGGGACCCAGATCGCGTCGAGCAGTACTTC	CASRDPDRVEQYF
TRBV30	-	TRBJ1-6	-	TGTGCCTGGAGTGAAGGGAAGGGACCCCTCCACTTT	CAWSEGKGPLHF
TRBV10-3	TRBD1	TRBJ2-6	-	TGTGCCATCAGTGTAGGGACAGGCTCGTCTGGGGCCAACGTCCTGACTTTC	CAISVGTGSSGANVLTF
TRBV2	-	TRBJ2-3	-	TGTGCCAGCAGTGAAGGTCCTCGTAGCACAGATACGCAGTATTTT	CASSEGPRSTDTQYF
TRBV4-3	-	TRBJ1-5	-	TGCGCCAGCAGCCAAGATTTGTCGGCTGGGGGCTCTAGTCAGCCCCAGCATTTT	CASSQDLSAGGSSQPQHF
TRBV19	-	TRBJ1-2	-	TGTGCCAGTAGTATCGGTGGCAGGGGACCCTATGGCTACACCTTC	CASSIGGRGPYGYTF
TRBV30	-	TRBJ1-5	-	TGTGCCTGGGCTTCCTCAGGTGATCAGCCCCAGCATTTT	CAWASSGDQPQHF
TRBV6-5	-	TRBJ2-1	-	TGTGCCAGCAGTTCAGTGACCGCGTTCAGTAATGAGCAGTTCTTC	CASSSVTAFSNEQFF
TRBV28	-	TRBJ1-1	-	TGTGCCAGCATCCCGTCAGGCGAAAACACTGAAGCTTTCTTT	CASIPSGENTEAFF
TRBV15	-	TRBJ1-1	few	TGTGCCACCAGCCGAGACCTGGTAGACACTGAAGCTTTCTTT	CATSRDLVDTEAFF
TRBV27	-	TRBJ2-3	-	TGTGCCAGCAAAGCTTTCACAGATACGCAGTATTTT	CASKAFTDTQYF
TRBV28	-	TRBJ1-5	-	TGTGCCAGCAGTCCCCAAGGACACCTTAATCAGCCCCAGCATTTT	CASSPQGHLNQPQHF
TRBV3-1/TRBV3-2	-	TRBJ2-1	-	TGTGCCAGCAGCCAAGATCGGCAGGGTGGCAAGTTCTTC	CASSQDRQGGKFF
TRBV2	-	TRBJ1-5	-	TGTGCCAGCAGCAGGGGTGAGGATCAGCCCCAGCATTTT	CASSRGEDQPQHF